This TCR beta chain was observed in a study of T cell responses to AZD1222 COVID-19 vaccine. Study findings and constraints: Nearly half of unique spike-specific TCRs reportedly avoided B.1.351 and B.1.1.7 mutated regions. Clonal diversity may have been underestimated, and the donors were mostly white British, with more females than males.

Germline CDR1 and CDR2: SQVTM and ANQGSEA. V was clipped by 7 bases and J by 6 bases, with 16 bases between them. The CDR3 runs 13 residues. Notes on this clone: Its target is unknown.

TCRdb's table, derived via immunoSEQ multiplex PCR, lists solely in-frame clones and lacks some. The sample includes approximately 91,000 clones, approximately 90% of them seen just once. The rearrangement uses TRBV29-1 and TRBJ1-5; D uncertain. The origin of this receptor is an adult who received the AZD1222 COVID-19 vaccine. Source: peripheral blood, taken 28 days after the second AZD1222 dose. CDR3 region: CSASDGRAQPQHF. CDR3 DNA sequence: TGCAGCGCCTCGGACGGGCGGGCTCAGCCCCAGCATTTT.